This TCR beta chain came from a study of blood T cells in healthy people across ages. Across the whole study: Capturing about one barcoded beta molecule per two T cells was achieved by template switching. Study observations and caveats: The lack of PBMC sorting stopped any conclusive naive versus antigen-experienced comparison. Changes seen in expanded clonotypes were possibly confounded by donor CMV status left unknown.

Notes on this clonotype: Its specificity is not known.

The V gene's germline CDR1 is SGHVS and CDR2 FNYEAQ. The V end lost 1 base, the J end lost 3 bases, and 9 bases lay between the germline ends. This CDR3 has 14 residues. For the second PCR, which ran for 7 to 11 cycles, a sample-barcoded 5' primer and a J-beta primer mix were used. TCRdb recomputed calls from the 5' RACE reads with MiXCR, one row per CDR3 protein. This table has 1,500,000 or so distinct CDR3 sequences, approximately 59% appearing once. Sequenced material: blood. This chain links TRBV7-6 with TRBJ1-1, with unresolved D. This TCR was recovered from a man aged 18 to 30 in good health. CDR3 protein: CASSLEEWDTEAFF. The CDR3 DNA reads as TGTGCCAGCAGCTTAGAGGAGTGGGACACTGAAGCTTTCTTT.